Below, 26 T cell receptor beta chains from the same sample are listed, as sequenced in a study of siplizumab effects on memory and regulatory T cells (dated by TCRdb to the late 2010s). The method was the immunoSEQ multiplex PCR assay. The source is immuneACCESS, and TCRdb retained only in-frame sequences with V and J called. Part of the clones is not carried over; for the studies checked, unresolved V genes explain less than half of this, and the remainder is unexplained. Counted in this sample were around 120,000 clones; less than 95% of them appeared once. The ten largest make up roughly 1.5% of the sample. The sequencing input was non-Treg CD4+ T cells sorted from blood. The cell subset or site tag for this specimen amounts to: FACS-sorted unstimulated CD4+ non-regulatory T cells. The receptors come from a human donor in good health.

This clone came up once. This chain connects TRBV19 to TRBJ2-5; D might be TRBD2 (5 bases). V lost 3 bases and J lost 2, with 10 bases in between. Germline-derived CDR1 and CDR2 are LNHDA and SQIVND (reference sequence). The CDR3 extends over 14 amino acids. In DNA form, the CDR3 reads TGTGCCAGTAGTATTTTTTGGACTCAAGAGACCCAGTACTTC. The encoded protein is CASSIFWTQETQYF.

The chain combines TRBV9 with TRBJ2-3; D is perhaps TRBD2 (7 bases). CDR1 is SGDLS and CDR2 is YYNGEE in the germline V gene. The length of the CDR3 is 15 residues. Between the trimmed V and J ends, which lost 5 bases and 1 base, there was a span of 14 bases. The CDR3 nucleotides are TGTGCCAGCAGGAGGGGGGACTACGGCACAGATACGCAGTATTTT. It specifies CASRRGDYGTDTQYF.

The chain uses TRBV2 and TRBJ2-7; 7 positions match TRBD1. Germline lookup yields CDR1 SNHLY and CDR2 FYNNEI. Unmatched junction bases numbered 8, after V lost 7 bases and J lost 2 bases. This CDR3 is 14 amino acids long. This chain's CDR3 is CASTLDRAAYEQYF. The CDR3 bases are TGTGCCAGCACCCTCGACAGGGCTGCCTACGAGCAGTACTTC.

This chain uses TRBV7-9 with TRBJ2-3, with a weak D call TRBD1 (6 bases). This CDR3 comprises 14 residues. Trimming shortened V by 5 bases and J by 5 bases, and 14 bases separated the two germline ends. The germline V gene encodes CDR1 SEHNR and CDR2 FQNEAQ (reference sequence). As DNA, the CDR3 is TGTGCCAGCAGCCGATCCCAACAGGGAGATACGCAGTATTTT. It yields the protein CASSRSQQGDTQYF.

The chain links TRBV2 to TRBJ2-7, with D tentatively TRBD1 (5 bases). V gave up 5 bases and J gave up 6 bases, with 8 bases separating them. The CDR3 runs to 11 residues. CDR1 is SNHLY and CDR2 is FYNNEI in the germline V gene. The CDR3 loop is CASSLQVEQYF. The CDR3 DNA reads TGTGCCAGCAGTTTACAGGTCGAGCAGTACTTC.

This clone was observed once. This chain links TRBV6-5 with TRBJ2-5; D ambiguous. The CDR3 runs to 11 residues. V gave up 7 bases and J gave up 4 bases, with 7 bases separating them. From germline, CDR1 is MNHEY and CDR2 SVGAGI. As DNA, the CDR3 is TGTGCCAGCACTTTCATAGAGACCCAGTACTTC. Its protein product is CASTFIETQYF.

The chain employs TRBV4-1 and TRBJ2-5; possibly TRBD1 or TRBD2 for D (5 bases each). Trimming took 1 base from V and 4 from J, leaving 13 bases between them. From germline, CDR1 is MGHRA and CDR2 YSYEKL. The CDR3 has 15 residues. The CDR3 loop is CASSQVGLARETQYF. The DNA for the CDR3 is TGCGCCAGCAGCCAAGTGGGGCTAGCTCGAGAGACCCAGTACTTC.

This chain uses TRBV27 with TRBJ2-3; D is unclear. CDR1 is MNHEY, CDR2 SMNVEV, per germline (reference sequence). The CDR3 is 16 residues long. V shed 5 bases and J shed 4 bases, with 19 bases lying between them. CDR3 in DNA: TGTGCCAGCAGTAGGTTTGGGATCGCCTCCCCAGATACGCAGTATTTT. This translates into CASSRFGIASPDTQYF.

Details on this clone: The sample carries other DNA sequences with the same CDR3. The chain uses TRBV6-5 and TRBJ1-1, with no clear D. The CDR3 is 14 residues long. The germline V and J ends were trimmed by 3 bases and 5 bases, with 13 bases remaining between them. CDR1 is MNHEY, CDR2 SVGAGI, per germline. The CDR3 sequence is CASSYSGTRTEAFF. Here the CDR3 DNA reads TGTGCCAGCAGTTATTCCGGCACAAGAACTGAAGCTTTCTTT.

The chain carries TRBV2 and TRBJ2-4; 7 nucleotides line up with TRBD1. The CDR3 extends over 15 amino acids. The germline CDR1 and CDR2 sequences are SNHLY and FYNNEI. V lost 6 bases and J lost 0; bases outside the gene matches: 5. Here the CDR3 reads CASRGDRLAKNIQYF. The CDR3 DNA reads as TGTGCCAGCAGGGGGGACAGACTAGCCAAAAACATTCAGTACTTC.

J is TRBJ1-2 and V is TRBV5-1, with D maybe TRBD1 (6 bases). Trimming took 4 bases from V and 0 from J, leaving 10 bases between them. CDR3 length: 14 residues. The V gene's germline CDR1 is SGHRS and CDR2 YFSETQ. The CDR3 sequence is CASSPGQPNYGYTF. In DNA, the CDR3 is TGCGCCAGCAGCCCAGGACAGCCTAACTATGGCTACACCTTC.

The chain couples TRBV5-1 to TRBJ2-3; 8 bases map to TRBD2. J lost 4 bases, V lost 4 bases, and 8 bases had no gene match. The CDR3 contains 15 residues. From germline, CDR1 is SGHRS and CDR2 YFSETQ. The CDR3 here is CASSPAGDLADTQYF. The CDR3, as DNA: TGCGCCAGCAGCCCAGCGGGAGATCTGGCAGATACGCAGTATTTT.

This sequence joins TRBV7-9 and TRBJ1-5, with 7 bases matching TRBD1. CDR1 is SEHNR and CDR2 is FQNEAQ in the germline V gene (reference sequence). The CDR3 runs 15 residues. V lost 1 base and J lost 7; bases outside the gene matches: 7. CDR3 bases: TGTGCCAGCAGCTTAGAAGGGGGCAAGGGGCAGCCCCAGCATTTT. Translating it yields CASSLEGGKGQPQHF.

This rearrangement joins TRBV7-8 to TRBJ2-5, with 7 bases identical to TRBD2. This CDR3 is built from 15 residues. Germline CDR1 and CDR2: SGHVS and FQNEAQ. With V trimmed by 3 bases and J by 2 bases, 6 bases remained unmatched. This CDR3 is CASSLGQGGQETQYF. The CDR3 region has the DNA TGTGCCAGCAGCTTGGGGCAGGGAGGGCAAGAGACCCAGTACTTC.

This chain connects TRBV10-1 to TRBJ1-3; 7 nucleotides agree with TRBD1. The CDR3 runs 15 residues. With V trimmed by 3 bases and J by 4 bases, 6 bases remained unmatched. CDR1 and CDR2 (germline): WNHNN, SYGVQD (reference sequence). CDR3 DNA sequence: TGCGCCAGCAGTGAATCCGACAGGGCAGGAAACACCATATATTTT. Protein: CASSESDRAGNTIYF.

The chain carries TRBV10-3 and TRBJ2-1; 10 bases fit TRBD2. The germline gives CDR1 ENHRY, CDR2 SYGVKD. The V gene end was trimmed by 6 bases and the J gene end by 3 bases; junction bases not matched to a gene: 5. The CDR3 runs to 15 residues. The CDR3 is CAISDLAGVYNEQFF. The CDR3 region has the DNA TGTGCCATCAGCGACCTAGCGGGAGTCTACAATGAGCAGTTCTTC.

The chain uses TRBV30 and TRBJ2-1; no firm D call. Germline V CDR1 and CDR2: GTSNPN, SVGIG (reference sequence). The CDR3 covers 13 residues. V lost 4 bases and J lost 0, with 7 bases in between. The CDR3 coding sequence is TGTGCCTGGACGGAGAACTCCTACAATGAGCAGTTCTTC. It yields the protein CAWTENSYNEQFF.

Details on this clone: Other DNA sequences in this specimen translate into the identical CDR3. The J gene is TRBJ2-3, the V gene TRBV9; D may be TRBD2 (5 bases). The CDR3 covers 13 residues. CDR1 SGDLS and CDR2 YYNGEE come from the germline V gene. V gave up 0 bases and J gave up 4 bases, with 6 bases separating them. Here the CDR3 DNA reads TGTGCCAGCAGCGTAGCTAGCCCAGATACGCAGTATTTT. Residues: CASSVASPDTQYF.

The gene calls are TRBV28 and TRBJ1-2; D is uncertain. The CDR3 totals 13 residues. Germline-derived CDR1 and CDR2 are MDHEN and SYDVKM. V gave up 0 bases and J gave up 12 bases, with 14 bases separating them. The CDR3 sequence: CASSLWAASGNTF. The CDR3 coding sequence is TGTGCCAGCAGTTTATGGGCAGCCTCTGGAAACACCTTC.

The chain uses TRBV11-3 and TRBJ1-1, with D tentatively TRBD1 (5 bases). V lost 5 bases, J lost 5 bases, and 12 bases lay in between. Germline V gives CDR1 SGHNT, CDR2 YENEEA. This CDR3 is built from 13 residues. CDR3 sequence reads: CASSPAGETEAFF. CDR3 nucleotides: TGTGCCAGCAGCCCTGCGGGGGAGACTGAAGCTTTCTTT. Combining the CDR3 with reference TRBV11-3 and TRBJ1-1 gives the whole variable domain EAGVVQSPRYKIIEKKQPVAFWCNPISGHNTLYWYLQNLGQGPELLIRYENEEAVDDSQLPKDRFSAERLKGVDSTLKIQPAELGDSAVYLCASSPAGETEAFFGQGTRLTVV.

The V call is TRBV9, the J call TRBJ1-3, with D uncertain. There are 12 residues in the CDR3. In germline, CDR1 is SGDLS, CDR2 YYNGEE. V was trimmed by 3 bases and J by 8 bases, leaving 9 bases between them. CDR3 sequence reads: CASSASGDTIYF. CDR3 DNA sequence: TGTGCCAGCAGCGCGTCCGGGGACACCATATATTTT.

The chain has TRBV4-2 and TRBJ2-7; D unresolved. Trimming took 1 base from V and 2 from J, leaving 12 bases between them. This CDR3 is 15 amino acids long. The germline gives CDR1 LGHNA, CDR2 YNFKEQ. CDR3 region: CASSQADARTYEQYF. CDR3 DNA sequence: TGTGCCAGCAGCCAAGCTGACGCGAGAACCTACGAGCAGTACTTC.

This chain links TRBV2 with TRBJ2-1, with D possibly TRBD2 on 5 matching bases. The V end lost 7 bases, the J end lost 0 bases, and 13 bases lay between the germline ends. The CDR3 consists of 15 residues. Germline lookup yields CDR1 SNHLY and CDR2 FYNNEI. CDR3 DNA sequence: TGTGCCAGCACCGGGGAAGGCAGCTCCTACAATGAGCAGTTCTTC. Encoded protein: CASTGEGSSYNEQFF.

This clone was counted between two and nine times. The CDR3 reads CASSLETVPEAFF. In nucleotides, the CDR3 is TGTGCCAGCAGCTTGGAGACAGTCCCTGAAGCTTTCTTT. The J gene is TRBJ1-1, the V gene TRBV5-4; possibly TRBD1 for D (5 bases). The CDR3 is 13 residues long. The germline V and J ends were trimmed by 0 bases and 6 bases, with 9 bases remaining between them. Per germline, CDR1 SGHNT and CDR2 YYREEE (reference sequence).

V and J are TRBV19 and TRBJ2-5, with D hard to call. V was cut by 3 bases and J by 5 bases, with 13 bases left in between. This CDR3 region has 14 residues. Germline values: CDR1 LNHDA, CDR2 SQIVND (reference sequence). In DNA, the CDR3 is TGTGCCAGTAGTATGGGATGGGATCGGGAGACCCAGTACTTC. Translated: CASSMGWDRETQYF.

V and J are TRBV25-1 and TRBJ1-2; 9 positions match TRBD1. CDR1 and CDR2 from the germline V gene are MGHDK and SYGVNS. Germline trimming cut 4 bases from V and 3 bases from J; bases unmatched to any gene: 6. CDR3 length: 15 residues. This chain's CDR3 is CASSAMGQGYYGYTF. The CDR3, as DNA: TGTGCCAGCAGTGCAATGGGACAGGGATACTATGGCTACACCTTC.